Below are 32 T cell receptor beta chains sequenced from a single sample in a study of siplizumab effects on memory and regulatory T cells. The method was immunoSEQ multiplex PCR; TCRdb's version includes in-frame clones alone and lacks a portion of them. The sample includes some 64,000 clones, 79% of them seen just once. The sequencing sample was made of memory CD4+ T cells sorted from blood. The receptor set was obtained from a human donor in good health.

This chain connects TRBV6-5 to TRBJ2-7; D gene uncertain. Germline V gene sequence: CDR1 MNHEY, CDR2 SVGAGI. V lost 3 bases and J lost 0, with 3 bases in between. This CDR3 comprises 12 residues. The DNA for the CDR3 is TGTGCCAGCAGTTATCCCTCCTACGAGCAGTACTTC. Translated, it gives CASSYPSYEQYF.

The chain combines TRBV6-5 with TRBJ1-1; D not resolved. V was cut by 2 bases and J by 1 base, with 8 bases left in between. CDR1 and CDR2 from the germline V gene are MNHEY and SVGAGI. The CDR3 has 14 residues. The CDR3 region is CASSYPGGNTEAFF. CDR3 DNA sequence: TGTGCCAGCAGTTACCCCGGAGGGAACACTGAAGCTTTCTTT.

The V and J genes are TRBV6-5 and TRBJ2-7; possibly TRBD1 for D (6 bases). Germline lookup yields CDR1 MNHEY and CDR2 SVGAGI. The germline V and J ends were trimmed by 2 bases and 3 bases, with 14 bases remaining between them. The CDR3 has 15 amino acids. The CDR3 is CASSYPDREGYEQYF. For the CDR3, the DNA is TGTGCCAGCAGTTACCCGGACAGAGAAGGCTACGAGCAGTACTTC.

V is TRBV18 and J is TRBJ1-1; TRBD1 might be the D (6 bases). The germline V gene encodes CDR1 KGHSH and CDR2 LQKENI. CDR3 size: 13 residues. Trimming pared 6 bases from V and 8 bases from J, leaving 16 bases between. The CDR3 sequence is CASSRNRETEAFF. As DNA, the CDR3 is TGTGCCAGCTCGCGAAACAGGGAAACAGAAGCTTTCTTT.

In nucleotides, the CDR3 is TGTGCCAGCAGAGACCCGGGACAGGGGGTGGGCGAGCAGTACTTC. Protein: CASRDPGQGVGEQYF. The chain joins TRBV7-2 to TRBJ2-7; 11 bases map to TRBD1. Germline CDR1 reads SGHTA; CDR2 reads FQGNSA. The CDR3 totals 15 residues. After removal of 6 bases from V and 6 bases from J, the junction contained 10 bases not matched to a gene.

The table lists this clone with a few counts. V gene TRBV5-6 combines with J gene TRBJ2-7; D may be TRBD1 (5 bases). V shed 1 base and J shed 6 bases, with 14 bases lying between them. The CDR3 length is 14 residues. CDR1 is SGHDT, CDR2 YYEEEE, per germline. The CDR3 protein is CASSLLYRPSEQYF. The CDR3 region has the DNA TGTGCCAGCAGCTTGCTCTACAGGCCATCCGAGCAGTACTTC.

The genes are TRBV7-2 and TRBJ1-5; D is unclear. This CDR3 comprises 16 residues. Trimming removed 1 base at V and 0 bases at J, with 10 bases between. The germline gives CDR1 SGHTA, CDR2 FQGNSA. CDR3 DNA sequence: TGTGCCAGCAGCTTAGGAGGCCTTCTTAGCAATCAGCCCCAGCATTTT. It translates to CASSLGGLLSNQPQHF.

This CDR3 is CASSNDRRIETQYF. The CDR3 coding sequence is TGTGCCAGCAGTAATGACAGAAGAATAGAGACCCAGTACTTC. The chain joins TRBV2 to TRBJ2-5, with D perhaps TRBD1 (5 bases). From germline, CDR1 is SNHLY and CDR2 FYNNEI. This CDR3 contains 14 residues. Trimming removed 5 bases from V and 4 bases from J, with 14 bases in between.

The chain links TRBV11-2 to TRBJ1-6; D not certain. Germline V gene data show CDR1 as SGHAT and CDR2 as FQNNGV. CDR3 length equals 12 residues. V shed 2 bases and J shed 15 bases, with 11 bases lying between them. The CDR3 nucleotides read TGTGCCAGCAGCTTACAAGCCCCTCTCCTCCACTTT. As protein: CASSLQAPLLHF.

V gene TRBV28 combines with J gene TRBJ2-3, with 8 bases matching TRBD1. CDR3 length equals 15 residues. Trimming cost V 1 base and J 6 bases; bases outside gene matches: 6. Germline V lookup: CDR1 MDHEN, CDR2 SYDVKM. The CDR3 sequence is CASSLFQGAGDTQYF. The CDR3 DNA reads TGTGCCAGCAGTTTATTCCAGGGGGCAGGGGATACGCAGTATTTT.

The chain links TRBV7-9 to TRBJ2-5; TRBD2 is a possible D gene (6 bases). CDR3 length: 13 residues. Trimming removed 8 bases from V and 5 bases from J, with 15 bases in between. The V gene's germline CDR1 is SEHNR and CDR2 FQNEAQ (reference sequence). The CDR3 here is CASSLGLAETQYF. CDR3 bases: TGTGCCAGCTCCTTGGGACTTGCGGAGACCCAGTACTTC. The variable domain in full, with the rest retrieved from reference TRBV7-9 and TRBJ2-5, is DTGVSQNPRHKITKRGQNVTFRCDPISEHNRLYWYRQTLGQGPEFLTYFQNEAQLEKSRLLSDRFSAERPKGSFSTLEIQRTEQGDSAMYLCASSLGLAETQYFGPGTRLLVL.

The CDR3 here is CASSTQLGWGYTF. The CDR3, as DNA: TGTGCCAGCAGCACGCAATTGGGCTGGGGCTACACCTTC. The chain has TRBV21-1 and TRBJ1-2; the table names TRBD1, a call not compared with the DNA. TRBV21-1 is described as a pseudogene. The CDR3 has 13 residues.

The V gene is TRBV5-1, the J gene TRBJ1-2; 7 bases match TRBD1. Germline V gene lookup returns CDR1 SGHRS and CDR2 YFSETQ. Losses at the gene ends were 2 bases for V and 6 bases for J; bases not matched to a gene: 4. The CDR3 consists of 13 residues. The CDR3 DNA reads as TGCGCCAGCAGCTTAGGGACAGTAAATGGCTACACCTTC. It encodes CASSLGTVNGYTF.

This chain links TRBV7-2 with TRBJ2-5, with D uncertain. The CDR3 is made up of 15 amino acids. Germline V gene data show CDR1 as SGHTA and CDR2 as FQGNSA. V lost 3 bases and J 0 bases, leaving 11 bases between the germline ends. CDR3 residues: CASSFRVGNQETQYF. The CDR3 region has the DNA TGTGCCAGCAGCTTTAGGGTGGGGAACCAAGAGACCCAGTACTTC.

J is TRBJ2-2 and V is TRBV27; 7 positions agree with TRBD1. Germline V gene lookup returns CDR1 MNHEY and CDR2 SMNVEV (reference sequence). J lost 4 bases, V lost 2 bases, and 4 bases had no gene match. This CDR3 has 15 residues. Written as DNA, the CDR3 is TGTGCCAGCAGTTTAGACAGGGTTTCCACCGGGGAGCTGTTTTTT. Protein product: CASSLDRVSTGELFF.

The chain has TRBV4-3 and TRBJ2-3; D call uncertain. The CDR3 runs 16 residues. Trimming removed 0 bases from V and 2 bases from J, with 12 bases in between. CDR1 is LGHNA and CDR2 is YSLEER in the germline V gene. The CDR3 DNA is TGCGCCAGCAGCCAAGATATGGTGGGCTACACAGATACGCAGTATTTT. Encoded protein: CASSQDMVGYTDTQYF.

The chain has TRBV19 and TRBJ2-3, with TRBD2 matching 8 bases. After removal of 3 bases from V and 6 bases from J, the junction contained 5 bases not matched to a gene. This CDR3 contains 14 residues. The germline V gene has CDR1 LNHDA and CDR2 SQIVND (reference sequence). Written as DNA, the CDR3 is TGTGCCAGTAGTATTACGGGGGGGAGGGATACGCAGTATTTT. Translation gives CASSITGGRDTQYF. Using reference TRBV19 and TRBJ2-3 for the parts outside the CDR3, the full variable domain is DGGITQSPKYLFRKEGQNVTLSCEQNLNHDAMYWYRQDPGQGLRLIYYSQIVNDFQKGDIAEGYSVSREKKESFPLTVTSAQKNPTAFYLCASSITGGRDTQYFGPGTRLTVL.

This clone came up many times. The chain is built from TRBV7-2 and TRBJ1-3; TRBD1 matches 7 bases. V lost 5 bases to trimming and J lost 2 bases; unmatched junction nucleotides: 15. The CDR3 consists of 18 residues. Germline-derived CDR1 and CDR2 are SGHTA and FQGNSA. CDR3 protein: CASSRGGDRVKTGNTIYF. The CDR3 DNA reads TGTGCCAGCAGCAGAGGGGGGGACAGAGTGAAAACTGGAAACACCATATATTTT.

CDR3 sequence reads: CASSIGDGNYGYTF. The DNA of the CDR3 is TGTGCCAGTAGTATAGGGGACGGTAACTATGGCTACACCTTC. The chain combines TRBV19 with TRBJ1-2; D may be TRBD1 (5 bases). The germline gives CDR1 LNHDA, CDR2 SQIVND (reference sequence). Trimming took 1 base from V and 1 from J, leaving 7 bases between them. This CDR3 contains 14 residues.

The chain is built from TRBV7-3 and TRBJ2-1; a weak D match, TRBD2 (6 bases). The V and J ends lost 1 base and 0 bases respectively, with 10 bases between them. The CDR3 is made up of 16 amino acids. The germline gives CDR1 SGHTA, CDR2 FQGTGA. The chain's CDR3 is CASSLNGLSSYNEQFF. CDR3 DNA: TGTGCCAGCAGCTTAAACGGACTAAGCTCCTACAATGAGCAGTTCTTC.

The chain couples TRBV2 to TRBJ1-5; unclear D gene. The V gene's germline CDR1 is SNHLY and CDR2 FYNNEI. There are 14 residues in the CDR3. The V gene lost 8 bases and the J gene lost 0 bases, with 11 bases spanning the gap. CDR3 residues: CASFSGDSNQPQHF. The CDR3 region has the DNA TGTGCCAGCTTTAGTGGCGATAGCAATCAGCCCCAGCATTTT.

This clone was observed a few times. CDR3 amino acids: CSGTGMNTEAFF. The CDR3 DNA reads as TGCAGCGGGACAGGCATGAACACTGAAGCTTTCTTT. The rearrangement uses TRBV29-1 and TRBJ1-1; the match to TRBD1 covers 7 bases. The V and J ends lost 7 bases and 0 bases, in that order; junction bases with no gene match: 2. The germline V gene encodes CDR1 SQVTM and CDR2 ANQGSEA. This CDR3 has 12 residues.

V and J are TRBV7-9 and TRBJ2-5; 7 positions agree with TRBD2. The V and J ends lost 1 base and 2 bases, in that order; junction bases with no gene match: 7. This CDR3 region has 16 residues. Germline V gives CDR1 SEHNR, CDR2 FQNEAQ (reference sequence). CDR3 nucleotide sequence: TGTGCCAGCAGCTTAGGCGGCGGGGGAGATCAAGAGACCCAGTACTTC. Its protein is CASSLGGGGDQETQYF.

The chain employs TRBV5-6 and TRBJ1-2; no clear D gene. The length of the CDR3 is 12 residues. V dropped 4 bases and J dropped 4 bases, with 8 bases sitting between them. Germline values: CDR1 SGHDT, CDR2 YYEEEE. This chain's CDR3 is CASSVDLYGYTF. The DNA for the CDR3 is TGTGCCAGCAGCGTGGACCTCTATGGCTACACCTTC.

The V gene is TRBV15, the J gene TRBJ2-2; TRBD1 aligns across 9 bases. The germline gives CDR1 LNHNV, CDR2 YYDKDF (reference sequence). V dropped 5 bases and J dropped 10; count of bases not matched to a gene: 11. The CDR3 loop spans 15 amino acids. CDR3 in amino acids: CATSGLDRGREELFF. CDR3 in DNA: TGTGCCACCAGCGGACTGGACAGGGGTCGGGAGGAGCTGTTTTTT. Variable domain in full (rest from reference TRBV15 and TRBJ2-2): DAMVIQNPRYQVTQFGKPVTLSCSQTLNHNVMYWYQQKSSQAPKLLFHYYDKDFNNEADTPDNFQSRRPNTSFCFLDIRSPGLGDTAMYLCATSGLDRGREELFFGEGSRLTVL.

The gene calls are TRBV19 and TRBJ2-3; a weak D match, TRBD2 (7 bases). From germline, CDR1 is LNHDA and CDR2 SQIVND (reference sequence). V lost 4 bases and J lost 5, with 13 bases in between. CDR3 length equals 14 residues. This CDR3 is CASSKGGGVDTQYF. CDR3 bases: TGTGCCAGTAGTAAGGGGGGGGGAGTAGATACGCAGTATTTT.

The CDR3 is CASSPQGYVEAFF. The CDR3 bases are TGTGCCAGCTCACCACAGGGTTACGTTGAGGCTTTCTTT. The rearrangement links TRBV18 to TRBJ1-1; no definite D call. V gave up 1 base and J gave up 11 bases, with 14 bases separating them. Per the germline V gene, CDR1 is KGHSH and CDR2 is LQKENI. The CDR3 length is 13 residues.

The chain joins TRBV7-9 to TRBJ1-4, with D perhaps matching TRBD1 (6 bases). CDR1 and CDR2 from the germline V gene are SEHNR and FQNEAQ (reference sequence). With 5 bases removed from V and 3 bases from J, the gap between germline ends came to 13 bases. The CDR3 is 15 residues long. The DNA for the CDR3 is TGTGCCAGCAGCGCGCCTAGGGGGGCTAATGAAAAACTGTTTTTT. Its translation: CASSAPRGANEKLFF. Filled out from reference TRBV7-9 and TRBJ1-4, the complete variable domain reads DTGVSQNPRHKITKRGQNVTFRCDPISEHNRLYWYRQTLGQGPEFLTYFQNEAQLEKSRLLSDRFSAERPKGSFSTLEIQRTEQGDSAMYLCASSAPRGANEKLFFGSGTQLSVL.

J is TRBJ2-1 and V is TRBV11-2; 9 nucleotides line up with TRBD1. CDR1 is SGHAT, CDR2 FQNNGV, per germline. This CDR3 region has 17 residues. V lost 6 bases to trimming and J lost 5 bases; unmatched junction nucleotides: 14. The CDR3 sequence is CASRKIVGQGVDNEQFF. For the CDR3, the DNA is TGTGCCAGCAGGAAGATAGTGGGACAGGGAGTGGACAATGAGCAGTTCTTC.

V usage is TRBV5-1 and J usage is TRBJ1-1; D perhaps matches TRBD1 (6 bases). The germline V gene encodes CDR1 SGHRS and CDR2 YFSETQ. V lost 3 bases and J 2 bases, leaving 14 bases between the germline ends. The CDR3 runs to 15 residues. In nucleotides, the CDR3 is TGCGCCAGCAGCTCGGGACAACTAATCAACACTGAAGCTTTCTTT. It codes for CASSSGQLINTEAFF.

The V call is TRBV30, the J call TRBJ1-2; D is possibly TRBD1 (6 bases). The CDR3 runs 12 residues. The V gene's germline CDR1 is GTSNPN and CDR2 SVGIG (reference sequence). V was clipped by 2 bases and J by 2 bases, with 6 bases between them. CDR3 sequence (DNA): TGTGCCTGGAGTACAGGGAACTATGGCTACACCTTC. Residues: CAWSTGNYGYTF.

CDR3 in DNA: TGTGCCAGCAGTAAACGGGACACACCCTACGAGCAGTACTTC. This sequence encodes CASSKRDTPYEQYF. This chain uses TRBV27 with TRBJ2-7; possible D gene TRBD1, 6 bases. The germline V and J ends were trimmed by 5 bases and 2 bases, with 13 bases remaining between them. Per the germline V gene, CDR1 is MNHEY and CDR2 is SMNVEV (reference sequence). The CDR3 runs to 14 residues.